This entry concerns a single T cell receptor beta chain. Its specificity is unknown. Every bit of the isolated RNA underwent reverse transcription, so sequencing read expressed TCRB transcripts. The assay was immunoSEQ multiplex PCR, and TCRdb's table has in-frame clones only and misses some. The sample carries more than 15,000 clones, 55% recorded once. The sample belongs to a study of beta chain features in type 1 diabetes. Study background: Cell yields, gender and age were similar in healthy donors and patients.

CD45RO/CCR7/CD25/CD127/CD95/CD27 staining was used to isolate CD4+ naive, central memory, regulatory and stem cell-like memory cells by sorting. Over 95% purity was reached by all sorted populations. Study-wide findings and caveats: The study found that naive, central memory and Treg TCRB repertoires appeared more similar in patients than in healthy donors.

The CDR3 length is 19 residues. Germline V gene sequence: CDR1 SGHKS, CDR2 YYEKEE (reference sequence). V was pared by 4 bases and J by 7 bases, with 17 bases of the junction left unmatched. The V and J genes are TRBV5-5 and TRBJ2-1; 13 nucleotides agree with TRBD2. The TCR sequence derives from a woman between 18 and 29 years old in good health. Sequencing input: stem cell memory CD4+ T cells from blood. The CDR3 coding sequence is TGTGCCAGCAGCCAGGATGGGACTAGCGGGGTGAATAAATGGAATGAGCAGTTCTTC. Its translation is CASSQDGTSGVNKWNEQFF.